This TCR beta chain was found in a study of T cell responses to AZD1222 COVID-19 vaccine (dated by TCRdb to the early 2020s). Study-level background: AZD1222 recipients given second doses at about 4 weeks or at about 12 weeks were pooled, since spike-specific TCR depth and breadth were not found to differ between the two schedules. TCR sequencing was performed for about 250 trial participants, of whom 207 were given two doses of AZD1222 and 26 were given two doses of MenACWY control vaccine. Trial participants were enrolled into age subgroups of 18-55, 56-69 and 70-plus years, which contained 148, 28 and 57 TCR-sequenced participants, respectively. General conclusions and limits of the study: Reportedly, close to half of the unique spike-specific TCRs recognized epitopes lying outside the regions that are mutated in the B.1.351 and B.1.1.7 variants. Spike-specific TCR breadth and depth rose significantly after two AZD1222 doses compared with day 0 and with MenACWY recipients. Conclusions about previously exposed vaccinees are limited because only six or seven AZD1222 recipients were SARS-CoV-2 seropositive at baseline. Because no samples from the day 14 peak response were available, repertoires could be characterized only after the peak T cell response. The 56-69-year group was small, and its depth increase did not reach significance, likely because of low power. Most participants were white British and females outnumbered males, and the authors suggested that clonal diversity may have been underestimated. The whole spike protein was spanned by vaccine-associated CD4 TCRs, and dominant responses were seen in regions 160-218 and 743-854.

Concerning this clone: Its antigen is currently not known. One base away there is no much larger clone; base qualities are not given.

The CDR3 regions of human TCRbeta chains were analyzed by immunosequencing. The study's own analysis went as follows. TCRs in the repertoires were matched against a reference library of SARS-CoV-2-specific TCRs that had been generated with the MIRA antigen-specificity platform. Breadth was defined as the fraction of unique TCRs that were SARS-CoV-2-associated. Depth was defined as the fraction of total T cells that were SARS-CoV-2-associated. Using the MIRA data, each spike-specific TCR was assigned both to the spike region to which the TCR was reactive and to a CD4 or CD8 class. Log10-transformed breadth and depth values were compared by one-way ANOVA with Sidak's multiple comparisons tests. TCRdb re-hosts the immuneACCESS table, in-frame sequences only. Its copies lack some clones; in the studies checked, an unresolved V gene accounts for under half of them, and the cause for the rest is not known. That table is the source of V, J and clone size, and D and trimming were worked out from the DNA. The sample table lists about 100,000 clones, 85% to 90% of them with a count of one. The ten largest make up 16% of the sample.

As encoded in the germline V gene, CDR1 is SGHVS while CDR2 is FNYEAQ. Trimming removed 8 bases from V and 0 bases from J, leaving 13 bases between the germline ends. Including the terminal cysteine and phenylalanine, the CDR3 comprises 14 residues. Left in the record is the CDR3 DNA by itself, 42 bases read in frame from the first base. The time point tag for this specimen amounts to: baseline before first vaccination. The vaccinee samples were drawn from two UK trials, COV001 and COV002, one of which was a single-blind randomized controlled phase 2/3 trial testing AZD1222 (ChAdOx1 nCoV-19) in healthy adults. For TCRbeta chain sequencing, PBMC samples from trial participants were taken at day 0 and at day 28 after the second dose.

Source: peripheral blood, taken on day 0 of AZD1222 vaccination. The clonotype comes from an adult in good health. Recombination connected TRBV7-6 to TRBJ1-1, with the D gene not confidently named. The CDR3 loop reads CASSLSEMNTEAFF. At the DNA level, the sequence is TGTGCCAGCTCTTTATCGGAAATGAACACTGAAGCTTTCTTT.